This T cell receptor (beta chain) emerged from a study of early T cells in non-severe SARS-CoV-2 infection. Study summary: Chains were not paired, and sequencing was done on bulk RNA from unsorted whole blood.

Findings and limits, study-wide: Lookups in VDJdb leaned toward anti-spike CD8 responses and missed private and CD4 specificities.

As regards this clonotype: The antigen is undetermined.

Unique molecular identifiers (one per individual cDNA molecule) were attached. A single record per CDR3 protein comes from TCRdb applying MiXCR to the 5' RACE reads. The sample yields tens of thousands of distinct CDR3 sequences, roughly a tenth seen once. V was pared by 4 bases and J by 8 bases, with 5 bases of the junction left unmatched. This CDR3 is 14 amino acids long. The germline CDR1 and CDR2 sequences are MDHEN and SYDVKM. The J gene is TRBJ1-2, the V gene TRBV28; 12 nucleotides match TRBD1. Sequencing was done on a sample of whole blood. This receptor was taken from an adult who was a healthcare worker with PCR-confirmed SARS-CoV-2 infection or an uninfected control (not recorded which). The CDR3 is CASSSGQGAGGYTF. In DNA form, the CDR3 reads TGTGCCAGCAGTTCGGGACAGGGGGCAGGAGGCTACACCTTC.